What follows is one TCR beta chain and its context. The antigen is not known. CDR3 regions were amplified by Arm-PCR using iRepertoire HTBI primers to build TCR beta libraries. TCRdb ran MiXCR on the multiplex PCR reads and lists one entry per CDR3 protein. The table has 550,000 to 700,000 distinct CDR3 sequences, roughly 15% seen once. Time point meaning: newly diagnosed GD, antithyroid drugs for less than 3 months. Preparation of the TCR library used RNA extracted from PBMCs. These data belong to a study of regulatory T cells in long-lasting Graves disease. Study-level points and caveats: Persistent-disease Graves' patients showed less TCR diversity than new cases.

The CDR3 covers 16 residues. Germline loops: CDR1 SGDLS, CDR2 YYNGEE. The V and J ends lost 0 bases and 6 bases, in that order; junction bases with no gene match: 4. These data were also filed under a second study, of T cells in Graves' hyperthyroidism and ophthalmopathy.

The gene calls are TRBV9 and TRBJ2-2; 11 positions match TRBD1. This receptor was taken from a man aged 18 to 35 with Graves disease. Source: peripheral blood mononuclear cells (PBMCs), taken at new diagnosis, from a patient treated with antithyroid drugs. CDR3 in amino acids: CASSVGPGQGAGELFF. In nucleotides, the CDR3 is TGTGCCAGCAGCGTAGGCCCGGGACAGGGGGCCGGGGAGCTGTTTTTT.